This TCR beta chain comes out of a study of OX40 agonist ivuxolimab in advanced cancers. At the level of the study: Subjects had a mean age of approximately 60 years, with a range of roughly 23 to 80; roughly 83% were male. Patients with prior anti-PD-1, anti-PD-L1 or anti-CTLA-4 therapy were eligible; about 41% had some. Study-wide results and caveats: Relative to CD4+ cells, CD8+ T cells on average had more expanded clones.

Some clones are missing from TCRdb's copy, which holds only in-frame ones; the method was immunoSEQ multiplex PCR. This table holds more than 45,000 clones, approximately 91% found once. V was shortened by 1 base and J by 0 bases, with 13 bases between the two germline ends. The germline V gene has CDR1 SNHLY and CDR2 FYNNEI. The CDR3 spans 16 residues. Regarding this clone: What it binds is not known.

The gene calls are TRBV2 and TRBJ2-7; weak D call: TRBD1 (5 bases). The receptor was isolated from an adult with an advanced solid tumor such as melanoma, head and neck, liver or kidney cancer. The material sequenced was CD4+ or CD8+ T cells sorted from blood, taken in a trial of the OX40 agonist ivuxolimab. The CDR3 DNA reads TGTGCCAGCAGTGAAGGAAGGACACATACCTCCTACGAGCAGTACTTC. It encodes CASSEGRTHTSYEQYF.